These 29 T cell receptor beta chains originate from one sample sequenced in a study of vaccination and CD4 T cells after COVID-19. Regarding treatment: roughly 10-day PBMC culture with coronavirus spike peptide pools or control peptides (ViraFEST assay). Unexposed donor CD4+ T cells predated the COVID-19 pandemic, collected 2011-2018. Scientists ran DNA taken from cultured CD4+ T cells through the Oncomine TCR Beta short-read assay for sequencing. TCRdb fed the PCR reads into MiXCR, producing one record per CDR3 protein. Seen here are about 7,500 distinct CDR3 sequences, around 40% observed once, and the top ten hold about 15%. For these TCRs, the target antigens are not known. The sequencing input was CD4+ T cells from blood, cultured in vitro. The receptor source for this set is a human donor in good health.

J is TRBJ1-2 and V is TRBV6-1, with D possibly TRBD1 on 5 matching bases. Trimming took 6 bases from V and 4 from J, leaving 12 bases between them. There are 13 residues in the CDR3. Germline-derived CDR1 and CDR2 are MNHNS and SASEGT. CDR3 residues: CASREQEFYGYTF. The CDR3, as DNA: TGTGCCAGCAGGGAACAGGAGTTCTATGGCTACACCTTC.

The chain links TRBV6-1 to TRBJ1-6; TRBD1 agrees at 10 bases. V lost 5 bases to trimming and J lost 9 bases; unmatched junction nucleotides: 10. The CDR3 covers 16 residues. Germline values: CDR1 MNHNS, CDR2 SASEGT. The CDR3 region is CASSQNPGTGVSPLHF. In nucleotides, the CDR3 is TGTGCCAGCAGTCAGAACCCCGGGACAGGGGTTTCACCCCTCCACTTT.

The V gene is TRBV6-1, the J gene TRBJ1-1, with TRBD1 as a possible D gene (5 bases). Germline CDR1 MNHNS, CDR2 SASEGT. The CDR3 runs 13 residues. The V end was cut by 1 base, the J end by 7 bases, with 10 bases between. This CDR3 is CASSEGGGFEAFF. CDR3 nucleotides: TGTGCCAGCAGTGAAGGTGGGGGTTTTGAAGCTTTCTTT.

This clonotype was recorded a few times. The chain recombines TRBV7-8 with TRBJ2-5; no definite D call. V lost 3 bases and J lost 1, with 6 bases in between. This CDR3 contains 13 residues. Looked up from germline, CDR1 is SGHVS and CDR2 is FQNEAQ. The CDR3 sequence is CASSLTFQETQYF. The CDR3 DNA reads as TGTGCCAGCAGCTTGACCTTCCAAGAGACCCAGTACTTC.

The chain carries TRBV7-9 and TRBJ1-1; 9 nucleotides match TRBD1. V shed 5 bases and J 1 base; nucleotides not matched to a gene: 5. Germline CDR1 SEHNR, CDR2 FQNEAQ (reference sequence). The CDR3 loop spans 15 amino acids. The CDR3 DNA is TGTGCCAGCAGCATCTCGGGACAGGGGAACACTGAAGCTTTCTTT. Protein: CASSISGQGNTEAFF.

The chain combines TRBV5-6 with TRBJ1-1; weak D call: TRBD1 (5 bases). Germline CDR1 is SGHDT and CDR2 is YYEEEE. Trimming took off 4 bases at V and 1 base at J, with 8 bases between the two ends. The CDR3 length is 13 residues. The CDR3 nucleotides are TGTGCCAGCAGCCCAGGACAGAACACTGAAGCTTTCTTT. This gives the protein CASSPGQNTEAFF. Looking up the rest from reference TRBV5-6 and TRBJ1-1 gives the full variable domain: DAGVTQSPTHLIKTRGQQVTLRCSPKSGHDTVSWYQQALGQGPQFIFQYYEEEERQRGNFPDRFSGHQFPNYSSELNVNALLLGDSALYLCASSPGQNTEAFFGQGTRLTVV.

The V gene is TRBV19, the J gene TRBJ1-2, with D tentatively TRBD1 (5 bases). Germline V gene sequence: CDR1 LNHDA, CDR2 SQIVND (reference sequence). V shed 6 bases and J shed 0 bases, with 8 bases lying between them. This CDR3 comprises 13 residues. The DNA of the CDR3 is TGTGCCAGTAGCCGGGACCCTAACTATGGCTACACCTTC. It specifies CASSRDPNYGYTF.

This clonotype turned up a few times. This chain links TRBV6-1 with TRBJ1-2, with a possible D match to TRBD1 (6 bases). Trimming stripped 5 bases from V and 8 bases from J, with 15 bases between. This CDR3 is built from 13 residues. CDR1 MNHNS and CDR2 SASEGT come from the germline V gene. CDR3 DNA: TGTGCCAGCAGTAATGACAGGTGGAGAGGCTACACCTTC. Protein product: CASSNDRWRGYTF.

This clonotype was seen more than once but under ten times. The chain is built from TRBV20-1 and TRBJ2-3; TRBD2 matches at 8 bases. This CDR3 spans 15 amino acids. Unmatched junction bases numbered 9, after V lost 2 bases and J lost 5 bases. Looked up from germline, CDR1 is DFQATT and CDR2 is SNEGSKA (reference sequence). The CDR3 protein is CSARTVAGRQDTQYF. The CDR3 nucleotides read TGCAGTGCTAGAACCGTAGCGGGGCGGCAAGATACGCAGTATTTT.

This clonotype was counted a few times. The chain joins TRBV27 to TRBJ2-5; D call uncertain. Germline-derived CDR1 and CDR2 are MNHEY and SMNVEV (reference sequence). The V end lost 6 bases, the J end lost 1 base, and 9 bases lay between the germline ends. CDR3 length: 13 residues. CDR3 sequence: CASRRTRQETQYF. In DNA form, the CDR3 reads TGTGCCAGCAGGAGAACACGCCAAGAGACCCAGTACTTC.

This rearrangement joins TRBV19 to TRBJ1-5, with TRBD1 as a possible D gene (5 bases). This CDR3 contains 14 residues. V lost 4 bases and J lost 5, with 12 bases in between. Germline CDR1 LNHDA, CDR2 SQIVND (reference sequence). CDR3: CASSTGQGDQPQHF. CDR3 nucleotides: TGTGCCAGTAGTACGGGCCAGGGTGATCAGCCCCAGCATTTT.

This chain connects TRBV12-3 or TRBV12-4 to TRBJ1-5; D is unclear. Trimming stripped 4 bases from V and 6 bases from J, with 10 bases between. CDR3 length equals 13 residues. This chain's CDR3 is CASSYRPTQPQHF. DNA of the CDR3: TGTGCCAGCAGTTACCGGCCTACTCAGCCCCAGCATTTT.

This clonotype has more than one count but fewer than ten. The V and J genes are TRBV20-1 and TRBJ1-5; D not certain. The germline CDR1 and CDR2 sequences are DFQATT and SNEGSKA (reference sequence). Trimming removed 3 bases at V and 6 bases at J, with 15 bases between. The CDR3 contains 14 residues. CDR3 coding DNA: TGCAGTGCTAGTAAATCAGCCAACCTTCAGCCCCAGCATTTT. Its protein is CSASKSANLQPQHF.

There are a few counts of this clonotype. This sequence joins TRBV20-1 and TRBJ1-2, with D hard to call. CDR3 size: 11 residues. V lost 6 bases to trimming and J lost 10 bases, with 15 bases between them. The germline gives CDR1 DFQATT, CDR2 SNEGSKA (reference sequence). This CDR3 is CSATSQWDYTF. The DNA for the CDR3 is TGCAGTGCCACGTCACAGTGGGACTACACCTTC.

The rearrangement uses TRBV20-1 and TRBJ1-1, with a possible D match to TRBD1 (6 bases). In germline, CDR1 is DFQATT, CDR2 SNEGSKA (reference sequence). CDR3 length: 13 amino acids. V lost 6 bases and J 3 bases, leaving 14 bases between the germline ends. The DNA for the CDR3 is TGCAGTGCCAAACAGGGTCGGCACACTGAAGCTTTCTTT. Translated: CSAKQGRHTEAFF.

The chain combines TRBV7-2 with TRBJ1-6; 8 bases are shared with TRBD1. The CDR3 consists of 15 residues. Germline-derived CDR1 and CDR2 are SGHTA and FQGNSA. Unmatched junction bases numbered 10, after V lost 5 bases and J lost 10 bases. In DNA form, the CDR3 reads TGTGCCAGCAGCACCTGGACAGGGAAAGGCTCACCCCTCCACTTT. Amino acids: CASSTWTGKGSPLHF.

The genes are TRBV20-1 and TRBJ2-1; D is uncertain. The CDR3 is 15 amino acids. The V end was cut by 2 bases, the J end by 9 bases, with 20 bases between. Germline V lookup: CDR1 DFQATT, CDR2 SNEGSKA (reference sequence). The CDR3 reads CSARNPRSGKSEQFF. The DNA for the CDR3 is TGCAGTGCTAGAAATCCGCGGTCGGGTAAGAGTGAGCAGTTCTTC.

The chain employs TRBV12-3 or TRBV12-4 and TRBJ2-5; D uncertain. V dropped 3 bases and J dropped 5 bases, with 4 bases sitting between them. The CDR3 contains 11 residues. The CDR3 DNA sequence: TGTGCCAGCAGTTTGGGGGAGACCCAGTACTTC. It codes for CASSLGETQYF.

As DNA, the CDR3 is TGTGCCAGTAGTATTACAATAGCGGGGGGCCAAGAGACCCAGTACTTC. It translates to CASSITIAGGQETQYF. The V and J genes are TRBV19 and TRBJ2-5; TRBD2 matches at 10 bases. Germline lookup yields CDR1 LNHDA and CDR2 SQIVND (reference sequence). The CDR3 contains 16 residues. V lost 3 bases and J lost 1; bases outside the gene matches: 5.

The genes are TRBV20-1 and TRBJ2-2; D perhaps matches TRBD1 (6 bases). Germline-derived CDR1 and CDR2 are DFQATT and SNEGSKA (reference sequence). This CDR3 has 15 residues. V lost 0 bases and J 1 base, leaving 9 bases between the germline ends. CDR3 DNA: TGCAGTGCTAGAGAGGACAGTCTGAACACCGGGGAGCTGTTTTTT. Translation: CSAREDSLNTGELFF.

The CDR3 bases are TGTGCCAGCAGTTCTTGCGGGGGGCAGTTGACTCGGTACGAGCAGTACTTC. Encoded protein: CASSSCGGQLTRYEQYF. The chain recombines TRBV6-4 with TRBJ2-7, with 8 positions matching TRBD2. Germline V gene data show CDR1 as MRHNA and CDR2 as SNTAGT. There are 17 residues in the CDR3. Trimming took 5 bases from V and 4 from J; bases not matched to a gene: 16.

This clonotype appeared a few times. V gene TRBV15 combines with J gene TRBJ1-5, with D uncertain. With 0 bases removed from V and 0 bases from J, the gap between germline ends came to 9 bases. The CDR3 has 16 residues. Germline CDR1 reads LNHNV; CDR2 reads YYDKDF (reference sequence). The DNA for the CDR3 is TGTGCCACCAGCAGAGAATGGGCTCCTAGCAATCAGCCCCAGCATTTT. It is translated as CATSREWAPSNQPQHF.

Only a few counts were recorded for this clonotype. The chain recombines TRBV6-4 with TRBJ1-1; D is unclear. The CDR3 extends over 13 amino acids. The V and J ends lost 0 bases and 2 bases respectively, with 4 bases between them. Germline V lookup: CDR1 MRHNA, CDR2 SNTAGT. This chain's CDR3 is CASSDSDNTEAFF. The CDR3 DNA reads as TGTGCCAGCAGTGACTCTGACAACACTGAAGCTTTCTTT.

This clonotype has a handful of counts. The CDR3 bases are TGCAGTGCCCCTCGACAGGTGAACACTGAAGCTTTCTTT. This codes for CSAPRQVNTEAFF. The V gene is TRBV20-1, the J gene TRBJ1-1; the D gene is possibly TRBD1 (6 bases). The CDR3 extends over 13 amino acids. V was clipped by 6 bases and J by 0 bases, with 11 bases between them. Germline V lookup: CDR1 DFQATT, CDR2 SNEGSKA (reference sequence).

The chain carries TRBV30 and TRBJ1-2; D uncertain. The V end lost 0 bases, the J end lost 1 base, and 6 bases lay between the germline ends. The CDR3 has 13 amino acids. Germline CDR1 GTSNPN, CDR2 SVGIG (reference sequence). CDR3 coding DNA: TGTGCCTGGAGTGTAGACCTTAACTATGGCTACACCTTC. Amino acids: CAWSVDLNYGYTF.

This clonotype was found a few times. The chain couples TRBV6-1 to TRBJ1-1; no clear D gene. Trimming took 6 bases from V and 3 from J, leaving 11 bases between them. Germline V gene lookup returns CDR1 MNHNS and CDR2 SASEGT. CDR3 length: 13 amino acids. In nucleotides, the CDR3 is TGTGCCAGCAGGATACTAGCAGACACTGAAGCTTTCTTT. Its translation: CASRILADTEAFF.

The V gene is TRBV7-6, the J gene TRBJ1-5; D is uncertain. CDR1 is SGHVS and CDR2 is FNYEAQ in the germline V gene. V was clipped by 1 base and J by 5 bases, with 9 bases between them. CDR3 length: 14 amino acids. This chain's CDR3 is CASSLEAGHQPQHF. Here the CDR3 DNA reads TGTGCCAGCAGCTTAGAGGCAGGCCATCAGCCCCAGCATTTT.

The rearrangement joins TRBV6-1 to TRBJ1-2, with a weak D call TRBD1 (5 bases). V was shortened by 5 bases and J by 2 bases, with 9 bases between the two germline ends. The CDR3 totals 13 residues. Germline V gene lookup returns CDR1 MNHNS and CDR2 SASEGT. The CDR3 reads CASSPDKNYGYTF. The CDR3 nucleotides read TGTGCCAGCAGTCCGGACAAGAACTATGGCTACACCTTC.

The chain links TRBV14 to TRBJ1-2, with a possible D match to TRBD1 (5 bases). CDR1 SGHDN and CDR2 FVKESK come from the germline V gene. The length of the CDR3 is 16 residues. V was trimmed by 1 base and J by 0 bases, leaving 12 bases between them. CDR3 residues: CASSQGGYGANYGYTF. CDR3 coding DNA: TGTGCCAGCAGCCAAGGGGGCTACGGAGCTAACTATGGCTACACCTTC.